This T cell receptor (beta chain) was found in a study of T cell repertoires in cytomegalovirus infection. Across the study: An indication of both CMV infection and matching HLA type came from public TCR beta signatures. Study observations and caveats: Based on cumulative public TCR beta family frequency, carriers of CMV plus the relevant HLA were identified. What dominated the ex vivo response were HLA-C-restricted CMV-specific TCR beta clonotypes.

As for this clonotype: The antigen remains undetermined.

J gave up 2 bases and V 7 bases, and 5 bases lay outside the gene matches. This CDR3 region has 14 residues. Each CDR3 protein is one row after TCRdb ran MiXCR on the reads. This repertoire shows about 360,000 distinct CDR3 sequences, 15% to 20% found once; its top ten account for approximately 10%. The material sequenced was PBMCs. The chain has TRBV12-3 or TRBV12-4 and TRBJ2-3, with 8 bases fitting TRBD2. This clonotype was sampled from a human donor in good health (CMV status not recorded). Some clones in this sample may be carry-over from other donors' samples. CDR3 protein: CASTTTSVTDTQYF. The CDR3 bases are TGTGCCAGCACTACGACTAGCGTCACAGATACGCAGTATTTT.